These 30 T cell receptor beta chains were sequenced from one sample in a study of control samples from healthy donors and cancer patients. Profiling relied on immunoSEQ multiplex PCR, and the TCRdb table lists in-frame clones only, not all of them. The sample lists 170,000 or so clones, approximately 94% occurring once. Sequenced sample: blood. These receptors came from a woman aged 18-29 years in good health.

J is TRBJ2-7 and V is TRBV6-1, with a weak D call TRBD1 (5 bases). The CDR3 has 14 amino acids. The V end was cut by 2 bases, the J end by 9 bases, with 17 bases between. Germline values: CDR1 MNHNS, CDR2 SASEGT. CDR3 DNA sequence: TGTGCCAGCAGTGAAAGGGGTGTCCAGTCCTGGCAGTACTTC. Translation: CASSERGVQSWQYF.

The V call is TRBV2, the J call TRBJ1-1; 9 bases map to TRBD1. The V and J ends lost 5 bases and 10 bases, in that order; junction bases with no gene match: 11. The CDR3 contains 14 residues. From germline, CDR1 is SNHLY and CDR2 FYNNEI. CDR3: CASSWDRALGGAFF. CDR3 bases: TGTGCCAGCAGTTGGGACAGGGCCCTCGGAGGAGCTTTCTTT.

In the case of this clone: Other DNA sequences in the same sample also yield this CDR3. The gene calls are TRBV10-1 and TRBJ2-3; 8 nucleotides line up with TRBD2. The CDR3 is 15 residues long. Trimming at V came to 0 bases and at J to 2 bases, leaving 1 base not matched to a gene. Per the germline V gene, CDR1 is WNHNN and CDR2 is SYGVQD (reference sequence). CDR3 bases: TGCGCCAGCAGTGAGTCAGCGGGGGTCACAGATACGCAGTATTTT. Amino acids: CASSESAGVTDTQYF.

This chain uses TRBV28 with TRBJ1-1; 12 bases are a match to TRBD1. V lost 6 bases to trimming and J lost 7 bases; unmatched junction nucleotides: 12. In germline, CDR1 is MDHEN, CDR2 SYDVKM. This CDR3 spans 16 amino acids. The CDR3 protein is CASSPGTGGAEGEAFF. In DNA form, the CDR3 reads TGTGCCAGCAGCCCCGGGACAGGGGGCGCAGAGGGTGAAGCTTTCTTT. The variable domain in full, completed from reference TRBV28 and TRBJ1-1, reads DVKVTQSSRYLVKRTGEKVFLECVQDMDHENMFWYRQDPGLGLRLIYFSYDVKMKEKGDIPEGYSVSREKKERFSLILESASTNQTSMYLCASSPGTGGAEGEAFFGQGTRLTVV.

The rearrangement uses TRBV5-8 and TRBJ1-6; 8 bases map to TRBD1. The CDR3 covers 13 residues. J lost 7 bases, V lost 4 bases, and 1 base had no gene match. CDR1 is SGHTS, CDR2 YDEGEE, per germline. CDR3 nucleotides: TGTGCCAGCAGCCGACAGGGGAATTCACCCCTCCACTTT. Translated: CASSRQGNSPLHF.

The J gene is TRBJ2-5, the V gene TRBV5-1, with 15 bases aligning to TRBD2. Germline V gene data show CDR1 as SGHRS and CDR2 as YFSETQ. This CDR3 has 17 residues. J was trimmed by 4 bases and V by 4 bases; bases with no gene match: 8. This CDR3 reads CASSAGRTSGRVETQYF. The CDR3 DNA reads as TGCGCCAGCAGCGCGGGCCGGACTAGCGGGAGGGTAGAGACCCAGTACTTC. Drawing the rest from reference TRBV5-1 and TRBJ2-5, the complete variable domain is KAGVTQTPRYLIKTRGQQVTLSCSPISGHRSVSWYQQTPGQGLQFLFEYFSETQRNKGNFPGRFSGRQFSNSRSEMNVSTLELGDSALYLCASSAGRTSGRVETQYFGPGTRLLVL.

This clone was observed once. The rearrangement uses TRBV6-5 and TRBJ2-1; 8 bases align to TRBD1. V shed 8 bases and J 0 bases; nucleotides not matched to a gene: 9. Looked up from germline, CDR1 is MNHEY and CDR2 is SVGAGI. The CDR3 runs to 16 residues. CDR3 sequence: CASGWTGSSSYNEQFF. As DNA, the CDR3 is TGTGCCAGCGGTTGGACAGGGTCGAGCTCCTACAATGAGCAGTTCTTC.

The chain carries TRBV27 and TRBJ2-7; 8 nucleotides agree with TRBD2. The CDR3 runs to 16 residues. Germline V gene lookup returns CDR1 MNHEY and CDR2 SMNVEV (reference sequence). V lost 5 bases, J lost 0 bases, and 9 bases stayed unmatched. This CDR3 is CASSLNAAGASYEQYF. CDR3 DNA: TGTGCCAGCAGTCTTAACGCAGCGGGGGCCTCCTACGAGCAGTACTTC.

V usage is TRBV6-2 or TRBV6-3 and J usage is TRBJ2-6; no firm D call. V gave up 6 bases and J gave up 0 bases, with 9 bases separating them. The germline gives CDR1 MNHEY, CDR2 SVGEGT. The CDR3 covers 15 residues. The CDR3 nucleotides are TGTGCCAGCAGCCGCACCCGCTCTGGGGCCAACGTCCTGACTTTC. Translated: CASSRTRSGANVLTF.

The chain uses TRBV3-1 (or the pseudogene TRBV3-2) and TRBJ1-2; D not certain. Germline V lookup: CDR1 LGHDT, CDR2 YNNKEL (reference sequence). CDR3 length: 14 amino acids. V was clipped by 4 bases and J by 7 bases, with 16 bases between them. The CDR3 DNA reads TGTGCCAGCAGCCCTCCGGCCCTCGCCCGTGGCTACACCTTC. Residues: CASSPPALARGYTF.

The chain combines TRBV4-3 with TRBJ2-1; perhaps TRBD1 as D (6 bases). Germline-derived CDR1 and CDR2 are LGHNA and YSLEER. This CDR3 has 16 amino acids. Trimming cost V 0 bases and J 0 bases, with 9 bases left between them. CDR3 nucleotides: TGCGCCAGCAGCCAAGAACGAGGGGGCTCCTACAATGAGCAGTTCTTC. Encoded protein: CASSQERGGSYNEQFF.

The chain joins TRBV19 to TRBJ2-2; 7 bases are a match to TRBD2. The germline gives CDR1 LNHDA, CDR2 SQIVND (reference sequence). The ends lost 1 base at V and 4 bases at J; junction bases unmatched: 6. The length of the CDR3 is 16 residues. The CDR3 loop is CASSIGAGVTTGELFF. Written as DNA, the CDR3 is TGTGCCAGTAGTATAGGGGCGGGGGTTACCACCGGGGAGCTGTTTTTT.

The V and J genes are TRBV19 and TRBJ1-5; 7 nucleotides match TRBD1. CDR1 LNHDA and CDR2 SQIVND come from the germline V gene (reference sequence). The CDR3 spans 15 residues. J lost 0 bases, V lost 8 bases, and 7 bases had no gene match. The CDR3 DNA is TGTGCCAGTGGGGACAGTCATTATAGCAATCAGCCCCAGCATTTT. Protein product: CASGDSHYSNQPQHF.

The chain employs TRBV2 and TRBJ1-5; a possible D gene is TRBD1 (6 bases). CDR1 and CDR2 (germline): SNHLY, FYNNEI. CDR3 length equals 17 residues. The V gene lost 4 bases and the J gene lost 1 base, with 17 bases spanning the gap. The DNA for the CDR3 is TGTGCCAGCAGTGTTTCCAGGGGATTCGGAAGCAATCAGCCCCAGCATTTT. It is translated as CASSVSRGFGSNQPQHF.

The rearrangement joins TRBV10-1 to TRBJ2-1; D may be TRBD2 (5 bases). This CDR3 has 14 amino acids. V lost 0 bases, J lost 8 bases, and 11 bases lay in between. CDR1 and CDR2 (germline): WNHNN, SYGVQD (reference sequence). CDR3 in amino acids: CASSESSDSYEQFF. DNA of the CDR3: TGCGCCAGCAGTGAGTCTTCGGACTCTTATGAGCAGTTCTTC.

The chain links TRBV18 to TRBJ2-6, with a possible D match to TRBD1 (5 bases). The length of the CDR3 is 14 residues. Germline V gene lookup returns CDR1 KGHSH and CDR2 LQKENI. The V and J ends lost 3 bases and 4 bases respectively, with 7 bases between them. For the CDR3, the DNA is TGTGCCAGCTCACCTAGACAGGGGGCCAACGTCCTGACTTTC. Its translation is CASSPRQGANVLTF.

The rearrangement joins TRBV18 to TRBJ1-5; D is perhaps TRBD1 (5 bases). Deletions cut 0 bases from V and 2 bases from J, with 14 bases between. The germline CDR1 and CDR2 sequences are KGHSH and LQKENI. The CDR3 consists of 17 residues. The CDR3 region is CASSPPGGRFGNQPQHF. CDR3 sequence (DNA): TGTGCCAGCTCACCACCGGGGGGACGTTTTGGCAATCAGCCCCAGCATTTT.

The chain carries TRBV29-1 and TRBJ2-7, with TRBD2 identical over 7 bases. This CDR3 region has 12 residues. Germline lookup yields CDR1 SQVTM and CDR2 ANQGSEA. Losses at the gene ends were 4 bases for V and 1 base for J; bases not matched to a gene: 1. The CDR3 nucleotides are TGCAGCGTTGGGCGGGGGTCCTACGAGCAGTACTTC. Translation gives CSVGRGSYEQYF.

This chain connects TRBV21-1 to TRBJ2-5; the table assigns TRBD2, which was not confirmed against the DNA. TRBV21-1 is termed a pseudogene. The CDR3 has 16 amino acids. The CDR3 reads CATRKSPGTHVGTQYF. The CDR3 bases are TGTGCCACCCGAAAGAGTCCCGGGACTCACGTCGGGACCCAGTACTTC.

This chain uses TRBV2 with TRBJ1-6; no definite D call. Germline V CDR1 and CDR2: SNHLY, FYNNEI. The length of the CDR3 is 15 residues. Trimming took 8 bases from V and 0 from J, leaving 11 bases between them. In DNA, the CDR3 is TGTGCCAGCCTGGCGGAGAGCTCCTATAATTCACCCCTCCACTTT. Translation gives CASLAESSYNSPLHF.

The CDR3 sequence is CASSQHQGGGYEQYF. The CDR3 nucleotides are TGCGCCAGCAGCCAACACCAGGGTGGTGGATACGAGCAGTACTTC. The gene calls are TRBV4-3 and TRBJ2-7, with D possibly matching TRBD1 (5 bases). Germline-derived CDR1 and CDR2 are LGHNA and YSLEER. Deletions cut 2 bases from V and 4 bases from J, with 15 bases between. This CDR3 is built from 15 residues.

Only a few counts were recorded for this clone. In nucleotides, the CDR3 is TGTGCCAGCGAGGGGGGAGAGGAGCGGAATGAGCAGTTCTTC. This translates into CASEGGEERNEQFF. The chain has TRBV2 and TRBJ2-1; tentatively, D is TRBD1 or TRBD2 (6 bases each). Germline CDR1 is SNHLY and CDR2 is FYNNEI. With 8 bases removed from V and 7 bases from J, the gap between germline ends came to 18 bases. CDR3 size: 14 residues.

This chain joins TRBV6-6 and TRBJ1-1; 10 positions agree with TRBD1. The CDR3 extends over 14 amino acids. Germline values: CDR1 MNHNY, CDR2 SVGAGI (reference sequence). J gave up 10 bases and V 5 bases, and 10 bases lay outside the gene matches. CDR3 protein: CASSTTGTGELAFF. DNA of the CDR3: TGTGCCAGCAGTACGACCGGGACAGGGGAATTAGCTTTCTTT.

The rearrangement joins TRBV28 to TRBJ1-6; D gene uncertain. Germline CDR1 and CDR2: MDHEN and SYDVKM. The CDR3 spans 12 residues. Trimming took 6 bases from V and 16 from J, leaving 16 bases between them. The CDR3 loop is CASSRIGRPLHF. The CDR3 nucleotides are TGTGCCAGCAGCCGCATCGGACGGCCACTCCACTTT. Variable domain in full (rest from reference TRBV28 and TRBJ1-6): DVKVTQSSRYLVKRTGEKVFLECVQDMDHENMFWYRQDPGLGLRLIYFSYDVKMKEKGDIPEGYSVSREKKERFSLILESASTNQTSMYLCASSRIGRPLHFGNGTRLTVT.

This clone is a singleton in its sample. This rearrangement joins TRBV14 to TRBJ1-2; D not certain. The germline V gene has CDR1 SGHDN and CDR2 FVKESK. V gave up 1 base and J gave up 3 bases, with 6 bases separating them. This CDR3 is built from 13 residues. As DNA, the CDR3 is TGTGCCAGCAGCCAAGGAGCCCACTATGGCTACACCTTC. Encoded protein: CASSQGAHYGYTF.

V usage is TRBV9 and J usage is TRBJ1-1; TRBD1 aligns across 9 bases. Per the germline V gene, CDR1 is SGDLS and CDR2 is YYNGEE. V shed 4 bases, J shed 3 bases, and the junction held 10 bases outside the gene matches. The CDR3 runs to 16 residues. The CDR3 region has the DNA TGTGCCAGCAGCCCCACAGGGGGCAAAATGTACACTGAAGCTTTCTTT. Protein product: CASSPTGGKMYTEAFF.

The V call is TRBV9, the J call TRBJ2-2; a possible D gene is TRBD1 (6 bases). The CDR3 spans 16 residues. The germline CDR1 and CDR2 sequences are SGDLS and YYNGEE. V was shortened by 3 bases and J by 1 base, with 13 bases between the two germline ends. The DNA of the CDR3 is TGTGCCAGCAGCGACCACAGGGATTGGAACACCGGGGAGCTGTTTTTT. This sequence encodes CASSDHRDWNTGELFF.

With regard to this clone: This CDR3 is also generated by other DNA sequences in the sample. This chain connects TRBV28 to TRBJ1-1; TRBD1 is a possible D gene (5 bases). Trimming cost V 8 bases and J 11 bases, with 24 bases left between them. Germline V gene sequence: CDR1 MDHEN, CDR2 SYDVKM. The CDR3 is 14 residues long. CDR3 in DNA: TGTGCCAGCGGACTCGGGGGGACCACCGTGGACGCTTTCTTT. Protein: CASGLGGTTVDAFF.

This chain uses TRBV5-1 with TRBJ2-1; 7 positions agree with TRBD1. CDR3 length: 14 amino acids. V lost 4 bases and J lost 9; bases outside the gene matches: 10. CDR1 and CDR2 (germline): SGHRS, YFSETQ. CDR3 nucleotide sequence: TGCGCCAGCAGCCAAAGACAGGGCTCGAGTGAGCAGTTCTTC. It is translated as CASSQRQGSSEQFF.

The chain combines TRBV5-1 with TRBJ1-2; D is unresolved. Germline CDR1 reads SGHRS; CDR2 reads YFSETQ. The CDR3 is 14 residues long. V shed 4 bases and J shed 4 bases, with 14 bases lying between them. The CDR3 spells CASSAAQYTYGYTF. CDR3 nucleotide sequence: TGCGCCAGCAGCGCAGCCCAGTATACCTATGGCTACACCTTC.